These T cell receptor beta chains were read from a single sample in a study of spatial heterogeneity in lung cancer. Via MiXCR, TCRdb re-called the 5' RACE reads, giving one row per CDR3 protein. The data contain about 15,000 distinct CDR3 sequences, approximately 6.2% of them singletons. This specimen consisted of lung tumor tissue, obtained at surgery. The receptors stem from a male donor with early-stage non-small cell lung cancer. CDR3s include the opening cysteine and the closing phenylalanine or tryptophan. A D gene is named only where the DNA matches it firmly. Clone size is given for some rows only: seen once, a few or many times, or a class if the clone is expanded.

D gene,V gene,clone size,J gene,CDR3 DNA,CDR3 protein
.,TRBV18,.,TRBJ2-7,TGTGCCAGCTCACCACGGGAAGGCCACGAGCAGTACTTC,CASSPREGHEQYF
.,TRBV7-9,many,TRBJ2-1,TGTGCCAGCAGCTTAGTACAGGTCTCCTACAATGAGCAGTTCTTC,CASSLVQVSYNEQFF
.,TRBV27,many,TRBJ2-3,TGTGCCAGCAGTACCCTCACAGATACGCAGTATTTT,CASSTLTDTQYF
TRBD2,TRBV29-1,many,TRBJ2-3,TGCAGCGTTGCGGGAGGGAAATCAGATACGCAGTATTTT,CSVAGGKSDTQYF
TRBD1,TRBV12-3/TRBV12-4,many,TRBJ1-3,TGTGCCAGCAGTCTCGCCGGGACAGGGTCAGGAAGGGACACCATATATTTT,CASSLAGTGSGRDTIYF
.,TRBV7-9,many,TRBJ2-5,TGTGCCAGCAGCCGTATACCCCCGGGACCGTCGGAGACCCAGTACTTC,CASSRIPPGPSETQYF
.,TRBV6-5,many,TRBJ1-1,TGTGCCAGCAGTTCAAAAGGGGGAACTGAAGCTTTCTTT,CASSSKGGTEAFF
.,TRBV12-3/TRBV12-4,many,TRBJ1-5,TGTGCCAGCAGACAGGGTGCCTTTAGCAATCAGCCCCAGCATTTT,CASRQGAFSNQPQHF
.,TRBV6-5,many,TRBJ2-7,TGTGCCAGCACCCGGGTTAGGATAGCGGAGGGGGGCGAGCAGTACTTC,CASTRVRIAEGGEQYF
TRBD2,TRBV7-2,many,TRBJ2-1,TGTGCCAGCAGCTGGGGGGGGAATGAGCAGTTCTTC,CASSWGGNEQFF
TRBD2,TRBV29-1,many,TRBJ2-5,TGCAGCGTTGGGGCTAGCGGCCAAGAGACCCAGTACTTC,CSVGASGQETQYF
.,TRBV3-1,many,TRBJ2-5,TGTGCCACTTCGGCCTCCCGGGAGACCCAGTACTTC,CATSASRETQYF
.,TRBV11-2,many,TRBJ2-3,TGTGCCAGCAGCGGGGGTGTTACAGATACGCAGTATTTT,CASSGGVTDTQYF
TRBD2,TRBV7-8,many,TRBJ2-1,TGTGCCAGCAGCTTAGTATGGGGGAGGGCCTTAGTTATTGATGAGCAGTTCTTC,CASSLVWGRALVIDEQFF
TRBD1,TRBV6-1,many,TRBJ1-5,TGTGCCAGGAGCCTATCCGGGACAGGGATCGACAATCAGCCCCAGCATTTT,CARSLSGTGIDNQPQHF
.,TRBV12-3/TRBV12-4,many,TRBJ2-7,TGTGCCAGCAGTCTATCCGGAGGGCCTCTGGACGAGCAGTACTTC,CASSLSGGPLDEQYF
.,TRBV7-2,many,TRBJ2-2,TGTGCCAGCAGCTCTAGACGGACTTCGAACACCGGGGAGCTGTTTTTT,CASSSRRTSNTGELFF
.,TRBV27,many,TRBJ1-2,TGTGCCAGTGGGACCGTGTCCCTATCTAACTATGGCTACACCTTC,CASGTVSLSNYGYTF
.,TRBV5-1,many,TRBJ2-5,TGCGCCAGCAAAGGTTCGGAGACCCAGTACTTC,CASKGSETQYF
.,TRBV12-3/TRBV12-4,many,TRBJ2-3,TGTGCCAGCAGTTCATCGCTGCTTAGCGTATTCACAGATACGCAGTATTTT,CASSSSLLSVFTDTQYF
TRBD1,TRBV5-1,many,TRBJ2-7,TGCGCCAGCAGCTTGGGGACAGGGTTTTACGAGCAGTACTTC,CASSLGTGFYEQYF
TRBD1,TRBV18,.,TRBJ1-5,TGTGCCAGCTCACCCAAGCCCACAGGGGGAAATCAGCCCCAGCATTTT,CASSPKPTGGNQPQHF
TRBD2,TRBV30,many,TRBJ2-1,TGTGCCTGGAGCCTGCTGGCGGGGAGGGTGGATGAGCAGTTCTTC,CAWSLLAGRVDEQFF
.,TRBV29-1,many,TRBJ1-1,TGCAGCGTTGAGAAAGGGGGGGTGAACACTGAAGCTTTCTTT,CSVEKGGVNTEAFF
.,TRBV7-2,many,TRBJ2-5,TGTGCCAGCAGCTTAGCGGGGGGGCACGAGACCCAGTACTTC,CASSLAGGHETQYF
.,TRBV5-1,medium-sized,TRBJ2-5,TGCGCCAGCAGTGATCAAGAGACCCAGTACTTC,CASSDQETQYF
TRBD2,TRBV4-3,many,TRBJ2-7,TGCGCCAGCAGCCAAGAATTAACTAGCGGGGGGACTAGCTCCTACGAGCAGTACTTC,CASSQELTSGGTSSYEQYF
.,TRBV6-5,many,TRBJ2-7,TGTGCCAGCAGTTACTCCTTGGCCAACTCCGGGGAGCAGTACTTC,CASSYSLANSGEQYF
.,TRBV29-1,medium-sized,TRBJ2-1,TGCAGCGTGCCGACCCGGAGGGATGAGCAGTTCTTC,CSVPTRRDEQFF
TRBD1,TRBV27,medium-sized,TRBJ1-5,TGTGCCAGCAGTTTACAGGGGGCAGGTCAGCCCCAGCATTTT,CASSLQGAGQPQHF